Presented here are 21 T cell receptor beta chains from one specimen sequenced in a study of blood T cell repertoires in COVID-19. The protocol was immunoSEQ multiplex PCR, while the TCRdb copy is restricted to in-frame clones and leaves out a portion. This repertoire shows about 100,000 clones, 78% found once; its top ten account for approximately 9.8%. Sequences were obtained from peripheral blood. The receptors come from a man in his fifties or sixties with active or convalescent COVID-19.

The V gene is TRBV6-6, the J gene TRBJ1-5; D gene unclear. Trimming removed 5 bases from V and 10 bases from J, with 18 bases in between. In germline, CDR1 is MNHNY, CDR2 SVGAGI (reference sequence). The CDR3 loop spans 14 amino acids. The CDR3 is CASSPNPIAEPQHF. In nucleotides, the CDR3 is TGTGCCAGCAGTCCTAACCCAATTGCGGAACCCCAGCATTTT.

The chain has TRBV15 and TRBJ1-1; D ambiguous. CDR3 length: 13 amino acids. Trimming shortened V by 0 bases and J by 3 bases, and 5 bases separated the two germline ends. Germline V gene data show CDR1 as LNHNV and CDR2 as YYDKDF (reference sequence). Here the CDR3 DNA reads TGTGCCACCAGCAGAGATGAGCACACTGAAGCTTTCTTT. Translated: CATSRDEHTEAFF.

As for this clone: Other DNA sequences in this specimen translate into the identical CDR3. The chain combines TRBV18 with TRBJ1-1; the D gene is possibly TRBD1 (6 bases). The CDR3 is made up of 13 amino acids. The V end was cut by 6 bases, the J end by 1 base, with 9 bases between. Looked up from germline, CDR1 is KGHSH and CDR2 is LQKENI. CDR3 DNA: TGTGCCAGCTCGTTGGGACAGAACACTGAAGCTTTCTTT. This encodes CASSLGQNTEAFF.

The CDR3 bases are TGTGCCAGCAGCGCAGTATTCGAAGATACGCAGTATTTT. This translates into CASSAVFEDTQYF. The chain has TRBV28 and TRBJ2-3; no definite D call. The CDR3 extends over 13 amino acids. The germline V gene encodes CDR1 MDHEN and CDR2 SYDVKM. V lost 6 bases, J lost 5 bases, and 12 bases lay in between.

This clone has just a few counts. The rearrangement uses TRBV4-1 and TRBJ1-4; 10 nucleotides agree with TRBD1. V was pared by 3 bases and J by 8 bases, with 6 bases of the junction left unmatched. The germline V gene encodes CDR1 MGHRA and CDR2 YSYEKL. The CDR3 loop spans 15 amino acids. DNA for the CDR3: TGCGCCAGCAGCCAGGTTCGGACAGGGGGAGAAAAACTGTTTTTT. This encodes CASSQVRTGGEKLFF.

The V gene is TRBV19, the J gene TRBJ2-1; 7 bases map to TRBD1. The V segment lost 5 bases and the J segment 9 bases; nucleotides outside the gene matches: 1. Per the germline V gene, CDR1 is LNHDA and CDR2 is SQIVND (reference sequence). The CDR3 spans 11 residues. This CDR3 reads CASSHRGEQFF. DNA of the CDR3: TGTGCCAGTAGTCACAGGGGTGAGCAGTTCTTC.

This clone was seen once. The chain couples TRBV5-8 to TRBJ2-5; D gene uncertain. V dropped 1 base and J dropped 5 bases, with 9 bases sitting between them. The CDR3 is 13 amino acids. Germline CDR1 reads SGHTS; CDR2 reads YDEGEE. This CDR3 is CASSLYPEETQYF. DNA for the CDR3: TGTGCCAGCAGCTTGTACCCCGAGGAGACCCAGTACTTC.

The gene calls are TRBV9 and TRBJ2-3; D possibly corresponds to TRBD1 (9 bases). The CDR3 has 15 residues. V gave up 7 bases and J gave up 2 bases, with 17 bases separating them. The V gene's germline CDR1 is SGDLS and CDR2 YYNGEE. In DNA, the CDR3 is TGTGCCAGCTCGGGGGGGACAGGGTTCACAGATACGCAGTATTTT. Protein: CASSGGTGFTDTQYF.

This sequence joins TRBV7-9 and TRBJ1-5, with D unresolved. CDR3 length: 13 residues. Germline V gene data show CDR1 as SEHNR and CDR2 as FQNEAQ (reference sequence). Trimming took 2 bases from V and 11 from J, leaving 13 bases between them. The CDR3, as DNA: TGTGCCAGCAGCTTAAACGGTGGTTTAGCCCAGCATTTT. Its protein product is CASSLNGGLAQHF.

The chain carries TRBV10-3 and TRBJ2-1; possible D gene TRBD2, 5 bases. CDR1 is ENHRY and CDR2 is SYGVKD in the germline V gene. The CDR3 spans 14 residues. The V and J ends lost 11 bases and 0 bases respectively, with 14 bases between them. The CDR3 protein is CAPPRRDSYNEQFF. CDR3 bases: TGTGCCCCCCCTCGCCGGGACTCCTACAATGAGCAGTTCTTC.

The V call is TRBV5-6, the J call TRBJ1-2; 9 nucleotides align to TRBD1. The CDR3 has 17 amino acids. Germline trimming cut 1 base from V and 6 bases from J; bases unmatched to any gene: 13. The germline CDR1 and CDR2 sequences are SGHDT and YYEEEE. The CDR3 loop reads CASSLRAFGTGRNGYTF. CDR3 DNA: TGTGCCAGCAGCTTGCGAGCTTTCGGGACAGGGAGGAATGGCTACACCTTC.

The genes are TRBV4-3 and TRBJ1-2; D is undetermined. This CDR3 is 16 amino acids long. Germline CDR1 reads LGHNA; CDR2 reads YSLEER. V was cut by 4 bases and J by 5 bases, with 20 bases left in between. The CDR3 DNA is TGCGCCAGCAGCCGCGAGAAGGCAGGCGGGATTTATGGCTACACCTTC. Residues: CASSREKAGGIYGYTF.

This chain joins TRBV28 and TRBJ1-1, with D perhaps matching TRBD1 (6 bases). Germline lookup yields CDR1 MDHEN and CDR2 SYDVKM. The CDR3 covers 14 residues. Trimming left V 4 bases short and J 4 bases short, with 13 bases between. CDR3 sequence (DNA): TGTGCCAGCAGTTCGACAGGCGGGTTCACTGAAGCTTTCTTT. It codes for CASSSTGGFTEAFF.

The V and J genes are TRBV7-9 and TRBJ2-2, with D maybe TRBD2 (5 bases). The length of the CDR3 is 15 residues. The V and J ends lost 8 bases and 3 bases respectively, with 16 bases between them. Germline V gene lookup returns CDR1 SEHNR and CDR2 FQNEAQ (reference sequence). This CDR3 reads CASGPNLAYTGELFF. Here the CDR3 DNA reads TGTGCCAGCGGACCGAATCTAGCCTACACCGGGGAGCTGTTTTTT. The whole variable domain, filled in from reference TRBV7-9 and TRBJ2-2, reads DTGVSQNPRHKITKRGQNVTFRCDPISEHNRLYWYRQTLGQGPEFLTYFQNEAQLEKSRLLSDRFSAERPKGSFSTLEIQRTEQGDSAMYLCASGPNLAYTGELFFGEGSRLTVL.

This clone was counted between two and nine times. The chain is built from TRBV12-3 or TRBV12-4 and TRBJ1-1; 9 positions match TRBD1. Trimming removed 10 bases from V and 1 base from J; junction bases left unmatched: 4. The CDR3 is 13 amino acids. The CDR3, as DNA: TGTGCCACCAACAGGGGGCGGAACACTGAAGCTTTCTTT. Its translation: CATNRGRNTEAFF.

V gene TRBV6-6 combines with J gene TRBJ2-7, with D maybe TRBD2 (7 bases). The CDR3 runs to 14 residues. V gave up 6 bases and J gave up 6 bases, with 18 bases separating them. Per germline, CDR1 MNHNY and CDR2 SVGAGI (reference sequence). The CDR3 loop is CASSTAQGRGEQYV. The DNA of the CDR3 is TGTGCCAGCAGCACTGCCCAGGGGAGGGGCGAGCAGTACGTC.

The chain carries TRBV7-2 and TRBJ1-2; D gene unclear. The V and J ends lost 3 bases and 7 bases respectively, with 18 bases between them. Germline V gene data show CDR1 as SGHTA and CDR2 as FQGNSA. The length of the CDR3 is 15 residues. This CDR3 reads CASSLGDPDVSGYTF. In DNA, the CDR3 is TGTGCCAGCAGCTTGGGAGACCCGGACGTGTCTGGCTACACCTTC.

In this sample, this clone turned up a few times. The chain is built from TRBV2 and TRBJ2-3; 7 bases agree with TRBD1. The CDR3 totals 16 residues. V shed 6 bases, J shed 2 bases, and the junction held 11 bases outside the gene matches. Germline lookup yields CDR1 SNHLY and CDR2 FYNNEI. DNA for the CDR3: TGTGCCAGCAGCGCCTATTTACAGGGGCCCACAGATACGCAGTATTTT. Residues: CASSAYLQGPTDTQYF. The complete variable domain, with remaining parts taken from reference TRBV2 and TRBJ2-3, reads EPEVTQTPSHQVTQMGQEVILRCVPISNHLYFYWYRQILGQKVEFLVSFYNNEISEKSEIFDDQFSVERPDGSNFTLKIRSTKLEDSAMYFCASSAYLQGPTDTQYFGPGTRLTVL.

This chain joins TRBV6-5 and TRBJ2-2; the D gene is possibly TRBD2 (6 bases). This CDR3 is built from 15 residues. The germline V gene has CDR1 MNHEY and CDR2 SVGAGI. The ends were cut back, 5 bases at V and 0 bases at J, with 10 bases in the middle. In DNA, the CDR3 is TGTGCCAGCAGTAGGCGGGGCGCGAACACCGGGGAGCTGTTTTTT. Protein product: CASSRRGANTGELFF.

The rearrangement uses TRBV7-9 and TRBJ1-4; weak D call: TRBD1 (5 bases). The CDR3 has 15 residues. The V and J ends lost 5 bases and 1 base respectively, with 11 bases between them. Germline CDR1 SEHNR, CDR2 FQNEAQ (reference sequence). CDR3 sequence: CASSQLQETNEKLFF. DNA of the CDR3: TGTGCCAGCAGCCAGTTACAGGAAACTAATGAAAAACTGTTTTTT.

CDR3 sequence (DNA): TGTGCCAGCAGTTTGGCGGGACCTCCTGGGGCCAACGTCCTGACTTTC. This encodes CASSLAGPPGANVLTF. The chain uses TRBV28 and TRBJ2-6, with D possibly TRBD2 on 6 matching bases. The CDR3 length is 16 residues. Germline loops: CDR1 MDHEN, CDR2 SYDVKM. The ends were cut back, 3 bases at V and 2 bases at J, with 11 bases in the middle.